Listed here are 7 T cell receptor beta chains from one sample, sequenced in a study of blood T cell repertoires in COVID-19. Assay: immunoSEQ multiplex PCR; the TCRdb copy retains only in-frame clones and omits some. The data show 240,000 or so clones, roughly nine tenths seen once. The source material was peripheral blood. These TCRs come from a man between 60 and 70 years old who had recovered from COVID-19.

The chain has TRBV6-1 and TRBJ2-3; TRBD2 aligns across 8 bases. CDR1 MNHNS and CDR2 SASEGT come from the germline V gene. V lost 1 base, J lost 5 bases, and 5 bases stayed unmatched. The CDR3 runs 15 residues. The CDR3 DNA reads TGTGCCAGCAGTGAAGGGGGACTAGGTGGAGATACGCAGTATTTT. Protein: CASSEGGLGGDTQYF.

The CDR3 loop reads CAWSVRGSLAKNIQYF. The CDR3 DNA sequence: TGTGCCTGGAGTGTCAGGGGGTCCCTAGCCAAAAACATTCAGTACTTC. The chain uses TRBV30 and TRBJ2-4, with 7 bases aligning to TRBD1. The CDR3 length is 16 residues. With V trimmed by 0 bases and J by 0 bases, 5 bases remained unmatched. The V gene's germline CDR1 is GTSNPN and CDR2 SVGIG (reference sequence).

The V gene is TRBV9, the J gene TRBJ2-1, with D tentatively TRBD2 (5 bases). The CDR3 contains 17 residues. V was trimmed by 2 bases and J by 0 bases, leaving 15 bases between them. The germline gives CDR1 SGDLS, CDR2 YYNGEE. Written as DNA, the CDR3 is TGTGCCAGCAGCGTCAACTTAGCGTCAAACTCCTACAATGAGCAGTTCTTC. Amino acid sequence: CASSVNLASNSYNEQFF.

The chain carries TRBV11-2 and TRBJ2-2; a weak D match, TRBD1 (5 bases). The germline gives CDR1 SGHAT, CDR2 FQNNGV. This CDR3 is built from 14 residues. Trimming removed 3 bases at V and 1 base at J, with 6 bases between. CDR3 nucleotides: TGTGCCAGCAGCTTTACAGGGAACACCGGGGAGCTGTTTTTT. It translates to CASSFTGNTGELFF.

V usage is TRBV19 and J usage is TRBJ1-2, with a possible D match to TRBD1 (5 bases). Germline V gene sequence: CDR1 LNHDA, CDR2 SQIVND (reference sequence). Deletions cut 9 bases from V and 8 bases from J, with 25 bases between. The CDR3 loop spans 15 amino acids. The CDR3 coding sequence is TGTGCCAGCTCCAGGATAAGGGCAACCAGGGAAGGCTACACCTTC. It codes for CASSRIRATREGYTF.

This chain joins TRBV3-1 (or the pseudogene TRBV3-2) and TRBJ2-5, with TRBD2 matching 10 bases. Germline V gives CDR1 LGHDT, CDR2 YNNKEL (reference sequence). This CDR3 has 16 amino acids. The ends lost 4 bases at V and 2 bases at J; junction bases unmatched: 7. DNA for the CDR3: TGTGCCAGCAGCCGCAGATCGGGACTAGCGCAAGAGACCCAGTACTTC. Its translation: CASSRRSGLAQETQYF.

This chain joins TRBV7-9 and TRBJ1-2, with TRBD1 matching over 8 bases. From germline, CDR1 is SEHNR and CDR2 FQNEAQ (reference sequence). Trimming took 5 bases from V and 2 from J; bases not matched to a gene: 4. CDR3 length: 14 amino acids. The CDR3 region is CASSTTGANYGYTF. The CDR3 nucleotides are TGTGCCAGCAGCACGACAGGGGCGAACTATGGCTACACCTTC.